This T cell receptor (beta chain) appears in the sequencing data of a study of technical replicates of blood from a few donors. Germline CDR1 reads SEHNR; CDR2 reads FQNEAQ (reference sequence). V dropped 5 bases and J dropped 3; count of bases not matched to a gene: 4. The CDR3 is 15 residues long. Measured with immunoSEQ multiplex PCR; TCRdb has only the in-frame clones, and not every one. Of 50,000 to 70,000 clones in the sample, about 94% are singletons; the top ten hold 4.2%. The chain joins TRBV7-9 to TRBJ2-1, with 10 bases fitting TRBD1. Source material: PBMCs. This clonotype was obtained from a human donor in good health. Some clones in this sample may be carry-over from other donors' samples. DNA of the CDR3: TGTGCCAGCAGCCCAGGACAGGGGGTCTACAATGAGCAGTTCTTC. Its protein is CASSPGQGVYNEQFF.